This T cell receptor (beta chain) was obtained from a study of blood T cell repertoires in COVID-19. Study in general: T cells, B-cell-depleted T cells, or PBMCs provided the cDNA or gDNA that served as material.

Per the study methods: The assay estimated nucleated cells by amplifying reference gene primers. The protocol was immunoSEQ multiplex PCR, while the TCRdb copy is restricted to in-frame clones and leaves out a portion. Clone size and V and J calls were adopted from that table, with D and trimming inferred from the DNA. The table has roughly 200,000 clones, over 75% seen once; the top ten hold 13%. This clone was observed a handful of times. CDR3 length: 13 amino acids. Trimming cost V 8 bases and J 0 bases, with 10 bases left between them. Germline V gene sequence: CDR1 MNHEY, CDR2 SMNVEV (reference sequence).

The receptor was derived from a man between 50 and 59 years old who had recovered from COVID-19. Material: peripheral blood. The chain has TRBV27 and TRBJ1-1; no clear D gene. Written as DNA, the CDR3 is TGTGCCAGCTATGGGCCGATGAACACTGAAGCTTTCTTT. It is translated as CASYGPMNTEAFF.